This T cell receptor (beta chain) was obtained from a study of cytomegalovirus exposure and HLA in healthy donors. About the research overall: Some 87 million unique TCRs from HLA-typed donors were held in an early release of data. Whole-study findings and limits: The dataset shows that most TCR sequences were rare, while some public TCRs occurred in many donors.

V lost 5 bases, J lost 3 bases, and 20 bases lay in between. The CDR3 extends over 16 amino acids. Per germline, CDR1 SGHVS and CDR2 FNYEAQ. Comments on this clone: Its antigen is as yet unknown.

PCR employed 60 Vbeta and 13 Jbeta primers. Libraries were prepared by immunoSEQ multiplex PCR; TCRdb keeps only in-frame clonotypes and omits some of them. The sample yields around 250,000 clones, around 90% seen once. The clonotype originates from a girl aged 2 to 9 in good health and CMV-seronegative. Sequenced input: PBMCs. The chain couples TRBV7-6 to TRBJ2-7; D is undetermined. In DNA, the CDR3 is TGTGCCAGCAGCAACCAACCCCCAGGCTCCCACTACGAGCAGTACTTC. Translated: CASSNQPPGSHYEQYF.